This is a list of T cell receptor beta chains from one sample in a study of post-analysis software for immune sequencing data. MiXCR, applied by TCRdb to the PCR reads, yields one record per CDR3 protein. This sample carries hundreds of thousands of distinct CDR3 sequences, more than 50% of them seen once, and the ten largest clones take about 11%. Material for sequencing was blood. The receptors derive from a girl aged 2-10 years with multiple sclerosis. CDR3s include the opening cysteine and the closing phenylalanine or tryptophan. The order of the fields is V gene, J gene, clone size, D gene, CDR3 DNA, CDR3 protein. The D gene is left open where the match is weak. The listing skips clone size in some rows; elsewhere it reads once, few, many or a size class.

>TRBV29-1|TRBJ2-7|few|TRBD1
TGCAGCGGCCTACAGGGGCACGAGCAGTACTTC
CSGLQGHEQYF
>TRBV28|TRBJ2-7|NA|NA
TGTGCCAGCAGTTTCCCAGGGAGCAAAGCCTACGAGCAGTACTTC
CASSFPGSKAYEQYF
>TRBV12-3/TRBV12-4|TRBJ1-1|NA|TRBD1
TGTGCCAGCAGTTTAGGGGAGGACAGGGATGCTTTCTTT
CASSLGEDRDAFF
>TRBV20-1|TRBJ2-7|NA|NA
TGCAGTGCTAGAGATAAGGGATCTTACGAGCAGTACTTC
CSARDKGSYEQYF
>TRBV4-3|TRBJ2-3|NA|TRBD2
TGCGCCAGCAGCCAAGATCGGCGGGGGGGCCTAGATACGCAGTATTTT
CASSQDRRGGLDTQYF
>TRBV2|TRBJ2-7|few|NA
TGTGCCAGCAGTGAAGGGACATACGTTTGGGAGCAGTACTTC
CASSEGTYVWEQYF
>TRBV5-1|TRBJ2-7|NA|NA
TGCGCCAGCAGCATGCCGGACGAGTTCACGGACGAGCAGTACTTC
CASSMPDEFTDEQYF
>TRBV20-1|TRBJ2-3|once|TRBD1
TGCAGTGCTAGAGATCTCAGGGGGACAGGGAACACAGATACGCAGTATTTT
CSARDLRGTGNTDTQYF
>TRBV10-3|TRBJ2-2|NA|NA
TGTGCCATGAGACTCCACGACGCGAACACCGGGGAGCTGTTTTTT
CAMRLHDANTGELFF
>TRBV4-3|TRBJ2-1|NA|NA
TGCGCCAGCAGCCAGGCGCCTCCGAATGAGCAGTTCTTC
CASSQAPPNEQFF
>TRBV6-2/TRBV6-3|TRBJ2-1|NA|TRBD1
TGTGCCAGCAGCGGGGAAGGACAGGGGGCGGGTGAGCAGTTCTTC
CASSGEGQGAGEQFF
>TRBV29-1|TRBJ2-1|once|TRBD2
TGCAGCGTTGCTACTAGCGGCTCCTACAATGAGCAGTTCTTC
CSVATSGSYNEQFF
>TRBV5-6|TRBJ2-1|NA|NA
TGTGCCAGCAGCTGGGGTAGAATATCGAATGAGCAGTTCTTC
CASSWGRISNEQFF
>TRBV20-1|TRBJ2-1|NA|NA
TGCAGTGCCTCTACTAGCACAAGGGCCAATGAGCAGTTCTTC
CSASTSTRANEQFF
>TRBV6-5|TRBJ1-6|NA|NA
TGTGCCAGCAGGATGGCCGGGGGCTCCTATAATTCACCCCTCCACTTT
CASRMAGGSYNSPLHF
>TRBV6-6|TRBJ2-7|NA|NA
TGTGCCAGCAGTTACGGGGTGGGCAACGAGCAGTACTTC
CASSYGVGNEQYF
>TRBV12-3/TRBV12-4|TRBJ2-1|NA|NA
TGTGCCAGCAGTTTAATTGGGGCGTCCGGGAGCCCCTACAATGAGCAGTTCTTC
CASSLIGASGSPYNEQFF
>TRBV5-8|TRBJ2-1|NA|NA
TGTGCCAGCAGCTTCGACCGGGACATGACCTACAATGAGCAGTTCTTC
CASSFDRDMTYNEQFF
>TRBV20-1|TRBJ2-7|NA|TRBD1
TGCAGTGCTACCGGGACAGACTCCTACGAGCAGTACTTC
CSATGTDSYEQYF
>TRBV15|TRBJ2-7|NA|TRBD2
TGTGCCACCAGCAGAGATCTTAGCGGGGGATCCTACGAGCAGTACTTC
CATSRDLSGGSYEQYF
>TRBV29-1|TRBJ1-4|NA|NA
TGCAGCGTTGAAAGGGGAGAAAAACTGTTTTTT
CSVERGEKLFF
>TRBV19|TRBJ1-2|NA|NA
TGTGCCAGTCTCCCATCAACGAAACATGGCTACACCTTC
CASLPSTKHGYTF